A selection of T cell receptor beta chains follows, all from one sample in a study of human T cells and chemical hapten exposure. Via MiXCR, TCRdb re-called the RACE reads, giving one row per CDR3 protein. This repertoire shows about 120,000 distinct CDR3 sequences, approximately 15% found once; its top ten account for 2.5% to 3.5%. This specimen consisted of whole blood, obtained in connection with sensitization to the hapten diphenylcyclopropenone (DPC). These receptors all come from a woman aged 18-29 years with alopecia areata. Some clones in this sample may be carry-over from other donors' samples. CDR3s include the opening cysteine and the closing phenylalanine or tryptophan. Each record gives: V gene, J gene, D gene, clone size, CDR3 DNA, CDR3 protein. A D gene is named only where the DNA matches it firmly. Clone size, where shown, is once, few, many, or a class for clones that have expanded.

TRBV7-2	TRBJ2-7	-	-	TGTGCCAGCAGCTTACAGCTCCGGTCCCCGAGTGCCTACGAGCAGTACTTC	CASSLQLRSPSAYEQYF
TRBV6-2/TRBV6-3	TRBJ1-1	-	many	TGTGCCAGCAGTTATTGGAACACTGAAGCTTTCTTT	CASSYWNTEAFF
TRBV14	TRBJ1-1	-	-	TGTGCCAGCAGCCAAGGTCTCGGTGCAATGAACACTGAAGCTTTCTTT	CASSQGLGAMNTEAFF
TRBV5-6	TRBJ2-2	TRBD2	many	TGTGCCAGCAGCTTGTACCGGGGGGTCGGCGGGGAGCTGTTTTTT	CASSLYRGVGGELFF
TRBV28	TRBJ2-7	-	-	TGTGCCAGCGGCTCGTGGGGGGGCATCATCGAGCAGTACTTC	CASGSWGGIIEQYF
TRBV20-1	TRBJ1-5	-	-	TGCAGTGCTAGGCCCTCGTTTGGAAGGAGCAATCAGCCCCAGCATTTT	CSARPSFGRSNQPQHF
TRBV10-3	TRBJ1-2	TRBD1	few	TGTGCCATCAGTGAGCCGGACAGGGGACGAGGCTACACCTTC	CAISEPDRGRGYTF
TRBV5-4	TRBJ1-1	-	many	TGTGCCAGCAGCTTGGTGCCGAACACTGAAGCTTTCTTT	CASSLVPNTEAFF
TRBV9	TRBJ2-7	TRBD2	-	TGTGCCAGCAGCGTAGAGGGACGGGGGGACGAGCAGTACTTC	CASSVEGRGDEQYF
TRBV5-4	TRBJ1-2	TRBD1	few	TGTGCCAGCTGGAAAGGGACAGGGATTGGCTACACCTTC	CASWKGTGIGYTF
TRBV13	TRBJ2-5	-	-	TGTGCCAGCAGCCTCCGACTAGAAAAAGAGACCCAGTACTTC	CASSLRLEKETQYF
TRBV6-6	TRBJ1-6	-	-	TGTGCCAGCAGTTATTTGCGGGATAATTCACCCCTCCACTTT	CASSYLRDNSPLHF
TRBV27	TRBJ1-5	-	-	TGTGCCAGCAGGCCTTCACGGGACGGGGATCAGCCCCAGCATTTT	CASRPSRDGDQPQHF
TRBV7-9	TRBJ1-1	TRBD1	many	TGTGCCAGCAGCTTAGCGTCCGGGACAGTGAACACTGAAGCTTTCTTT	CASSLASGTVNTEAFF
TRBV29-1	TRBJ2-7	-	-	TGCAGCGTTGAAGTCGCAGGGTCCCACGAGCAGTACTTC	CSVEVAGSHEQYF
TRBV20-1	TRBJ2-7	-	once	TGCAGTGCTAGCGGGTCTCCGCGGAGCGAGCAGTACTTC	CSASGSPRSEQYF
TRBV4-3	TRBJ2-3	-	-	TGCGCCAGCAGCCAAGGCCCGACAGAAGATACGCAGTATTTT	CASSQGPTEDTQYF
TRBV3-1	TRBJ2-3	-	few	TGTGCCAGCAGCCAAGATTCGTGGGGGTGGTACGATACGCAGTATTTT	CASSQDSWGWYDTQYF
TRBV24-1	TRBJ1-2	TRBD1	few	TGTGCCACCAAGTCGGGAAAGGGGGCGAGAAACTATGGCTACACCTTC	CATKSGKGARNYGYTF
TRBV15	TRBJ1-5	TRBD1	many	TGTGCCACCAGCTTTAGGGAGGGGGCGCGGGATCAGCCCCAGCATTTT	CATSFREGARDQPQHF
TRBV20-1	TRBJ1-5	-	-	TGCAGTGCTACTCCTAGACAGCACGATCAGCCCCAGCATTTT	CSATPRQHDQPQHF
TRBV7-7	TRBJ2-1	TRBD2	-	TGTGCCAGCAGCTTAGAACTAGCGGGGACCAATGAGCAGTTCTTC	CASSLELAGTNEQFF
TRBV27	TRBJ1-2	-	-	TGTGCCAGCAGTATCGACAGGCGACGAGGCTACACCTTC	CASSIDRRRGYTF
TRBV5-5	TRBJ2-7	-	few	TGTGCCAGCAGCTTGGTCTCACAGCCCCGGAGCGAGCAGTACTTC	CASSLVSQPRSEQYF
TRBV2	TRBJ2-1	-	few	TGTGCCAGCAGTCCCGTACAACAGTTCTATGAGCAGTTCTTC	CASSPVQQFYEQFF
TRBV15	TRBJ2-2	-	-	TGTGCCACCAGCCCCGTTGGTGGGAACAGGACCGGGGAGCTGTTTTTT	CATSPVGGNRTGELFF
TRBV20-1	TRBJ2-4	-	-	TGCAGTGCTAGAGCGCTGGGTCCAGCCAAAAACATTCAGTACTTC	CSARALGPAKNIQYF
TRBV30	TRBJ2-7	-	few	TGTGCCTGGAGTTCCGGGACGGATAGCTCCTACGAGCAGTACTTC	CAWSSGTDSSYEQYF
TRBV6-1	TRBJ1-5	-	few	TGTGCCAGCAGGGATCCACAGGGAAGTCTGCTCAATCAGCCCCAGCATTTT	CASRDPQGSLLNQPQHF
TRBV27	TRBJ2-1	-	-	TGTGCCAGCGGCGATGAGCAGTTCTTC	CASGDEQFF
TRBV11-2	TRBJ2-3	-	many	TGTGCCAGCAGCTTAGTCCCTGGGTCAGATACGCAGTATTTT	CASSLVPGSDTQYF
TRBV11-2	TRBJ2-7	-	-	TGTGCCAGCAGCTTATTTACAGGGACCTACGAGCAGTACTTC	CASSLFTGTYEQYF
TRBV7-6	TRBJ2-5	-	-	TGTGCCAGCAGCTTAGCGAATGGGGGAGTCGAGACCCAGTACTTC	CASSLANGGVETQYF
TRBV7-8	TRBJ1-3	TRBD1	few	TGTGCCAGCAGCACAGGGGTTCCCTCTGGAAACACCATATATTTT	CASSTGVPSGNTIYF
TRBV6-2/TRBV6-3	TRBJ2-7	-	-	TGTGCCAGCAGTTACTCGAGGTCGCTGGGGTACGAGCAGTACTTC	CASSYSRSLGYEQYF
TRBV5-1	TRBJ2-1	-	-	TGCGCCAGCAGCTTGGACTCCCACAATGAGCAGTTCTTC	CASSLDSHNEQFF
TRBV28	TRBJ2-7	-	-	TGTGCCAGCAGTCCCCTGCACTACGAGCAGTACTTC	CASSPLHYEQYF
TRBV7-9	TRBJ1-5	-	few	TGTGCCAGCAGCTTAACAGGGAAGGGGGATCAGCCCCAGCATTTT	CASSLTGKGDQPQHF
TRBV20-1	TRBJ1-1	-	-	TGCAGTGCCCCCAGGGTTGGGGCACGGAACACTGAAGCTTTCTTT	CSAPRVGARNTEAFF
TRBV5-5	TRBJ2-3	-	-	TGTGCCAGCAGCCTTCACACAGATACGCAGTATTTT	CASSLHTDTQYF
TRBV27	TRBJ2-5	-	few	TGTGCCAGCAGTCCCTCTAATGGGAGGCAAGAGACCCAGTACTTC	CASSPSNGRQETQYF
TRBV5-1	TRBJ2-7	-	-	TGCGCCAGCAGAGGGGACATGCACTACGAGCAGTACTTC	CASRGDMHYEQYF
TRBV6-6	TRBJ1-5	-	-	TGTGCCAGCAGTTACGGGTTCAATCAGCCCCAGCATTTT	CASSYGFNQPQHF
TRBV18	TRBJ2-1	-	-	TGTGCCAGCTCACTTCGGACTGGAGGTAACAATGAGCAGTTCTTC	CASSLRTGGNNEQFF
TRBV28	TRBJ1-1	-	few	TGTGCCAGCAGTTCCCCCGGGACAAACGGAAACACTGAAGCTTTCTTT	CASSSPGTNGNTEAFF
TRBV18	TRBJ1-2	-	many	TGTGCCAGCTCACCATTGGGCCTAGACTACTATGGCTACACCTTC	CASSPLGLDYYGYTF
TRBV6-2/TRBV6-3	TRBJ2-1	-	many	TGTGCCAGCAGTTACGGGGGACCCTACAATGAGCAGTTCTTC	CASSYGGPYNEQFF
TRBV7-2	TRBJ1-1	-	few	TGTGCCAGCAGCCCCGGACTCGGGGGTTCCGAAGCTTTCTTT	CASSPGLGGSEAFF
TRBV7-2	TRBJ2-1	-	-	TGTGCCAGCAGCTCACGTGGGGGGATGATGCAGTTCTTC	CASSSRGGMMQFF
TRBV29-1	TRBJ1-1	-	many	TGCAGCGTTGTGGGCCCTGGCACTGAAGCTTTCTTT	CSVVGPGTEAFF
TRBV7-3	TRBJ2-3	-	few	TGTGCCAGCAGCTTAGAGATGGGGCATACGCAGTATTTT	CASSLEMGHTQYF
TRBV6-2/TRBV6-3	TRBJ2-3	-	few	TGTGCCAGCAGTCCTTGGACACCTGCGGATACGCAGTATTTT	CASSPWTPADTQYF
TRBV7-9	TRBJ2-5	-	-	TGTGCCAGCAGCACTTCGGAAGAGACCCAGTACTTC	CASSTSEETQYF
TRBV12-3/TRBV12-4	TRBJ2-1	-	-	TGTGCCAGCAGTTTAGCGCGAAGAGTAAAGACCGACAATGAGCAGTTCTTC	CASSLARRVKTDNEQFF